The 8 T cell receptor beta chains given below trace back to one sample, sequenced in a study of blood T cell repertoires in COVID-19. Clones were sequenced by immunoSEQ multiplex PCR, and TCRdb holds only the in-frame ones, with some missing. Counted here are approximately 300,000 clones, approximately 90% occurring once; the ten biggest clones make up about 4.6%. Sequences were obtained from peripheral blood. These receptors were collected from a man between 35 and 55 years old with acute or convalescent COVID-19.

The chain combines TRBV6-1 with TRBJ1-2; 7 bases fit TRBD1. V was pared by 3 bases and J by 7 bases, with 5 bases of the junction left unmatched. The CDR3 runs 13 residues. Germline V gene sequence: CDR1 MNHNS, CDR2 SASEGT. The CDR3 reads CASSDRGMGGYTF. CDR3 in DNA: TGTGCCAGCAGTGACAGGGGGATGGGTGGCTACACCTTC.

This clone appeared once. The CDR3 DNA is TGTGCCAGCAGTGGAGGGACAGGGCGTGACACTGAAGCTTTCTTT. Translating gives CASSGGTGRDTEAFF. The chain carries TRBV2 and TRBJ1-1; 9 nucleotides align to TRBD1. The CDR3 is 15 residues long. Germline CDR1 SNHLY, CDR2 FYNNEI. Trimming at V came to 4 bases and at J to 3 bases, leaving 6 bases not matched to a gene.

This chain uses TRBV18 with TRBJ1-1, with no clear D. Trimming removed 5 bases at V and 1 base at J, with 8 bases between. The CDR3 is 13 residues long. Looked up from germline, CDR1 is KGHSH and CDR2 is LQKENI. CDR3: CASSMAKNTEAFF. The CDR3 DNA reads TGTGCCAGCTCAATGGCAAAGAACACTGAAGCTTTCTTT.

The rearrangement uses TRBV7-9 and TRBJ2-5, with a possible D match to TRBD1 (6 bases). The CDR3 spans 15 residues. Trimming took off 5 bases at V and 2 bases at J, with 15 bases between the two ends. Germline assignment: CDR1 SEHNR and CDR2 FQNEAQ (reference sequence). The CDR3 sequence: CASSLRQVLQETQYF. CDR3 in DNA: TGTGCCAGCAGCCTACGACAGGTATTACAAGAGACCCAGTACTTC. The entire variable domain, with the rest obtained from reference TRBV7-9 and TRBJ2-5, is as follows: DTGVSQNPRHKITKRGQNVTFRCDPISEHNRLYWYRQTLGQGPEFLTYFQNEAQLEKSRLLSDRFSAERPKGSFSTLEIQRTEQGDSAMYLCASSLRQVLQETQYFGPGTRLLVL.

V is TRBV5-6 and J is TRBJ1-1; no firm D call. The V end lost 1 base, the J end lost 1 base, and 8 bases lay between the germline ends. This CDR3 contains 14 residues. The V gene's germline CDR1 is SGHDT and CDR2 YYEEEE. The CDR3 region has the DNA TGTGCCAGCAGCTTGATACACGCGAACACTGAAGCTTTCTTT. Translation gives CASSLIHANTEAFF.

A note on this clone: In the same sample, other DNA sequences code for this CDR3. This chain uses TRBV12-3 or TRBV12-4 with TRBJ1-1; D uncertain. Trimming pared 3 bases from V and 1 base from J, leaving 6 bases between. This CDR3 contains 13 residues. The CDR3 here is CASSFGGNTEAFF. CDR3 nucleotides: TGTGCCAGCAGTTTTGGAGGGAACACTGAAGCTTTCTTT.

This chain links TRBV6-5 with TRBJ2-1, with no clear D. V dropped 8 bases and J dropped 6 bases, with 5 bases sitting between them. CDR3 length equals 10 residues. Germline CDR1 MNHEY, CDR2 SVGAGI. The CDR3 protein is CASGRNEQFF. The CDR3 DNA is TGTGCCAGCGGCCGCAATGAGCAGTTCTTC.

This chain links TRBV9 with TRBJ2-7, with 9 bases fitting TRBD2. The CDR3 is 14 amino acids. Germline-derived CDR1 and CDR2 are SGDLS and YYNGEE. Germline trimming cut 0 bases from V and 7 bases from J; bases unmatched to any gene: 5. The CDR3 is CASSVGAGGWEQYF. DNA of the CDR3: TGTGCCAGCAGCGTAGGAGCGGGGGGATGGGAGCAGTACTTC.